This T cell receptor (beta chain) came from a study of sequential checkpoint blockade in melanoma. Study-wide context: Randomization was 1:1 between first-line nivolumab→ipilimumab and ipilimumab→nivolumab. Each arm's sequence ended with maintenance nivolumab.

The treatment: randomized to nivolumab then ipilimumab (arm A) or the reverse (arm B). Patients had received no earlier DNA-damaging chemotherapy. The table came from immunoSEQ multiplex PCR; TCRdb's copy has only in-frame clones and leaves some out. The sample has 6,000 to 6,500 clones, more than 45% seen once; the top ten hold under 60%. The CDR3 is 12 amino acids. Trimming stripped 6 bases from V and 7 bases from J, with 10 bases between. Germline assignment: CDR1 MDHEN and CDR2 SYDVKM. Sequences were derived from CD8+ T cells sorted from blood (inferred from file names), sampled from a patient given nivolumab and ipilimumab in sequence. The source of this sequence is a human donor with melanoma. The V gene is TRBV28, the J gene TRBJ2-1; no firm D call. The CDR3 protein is CASSPSRNEQFF. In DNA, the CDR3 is TGTGCCAGCAGCCCCTCGCGAAATGAGCAGTTCTTC.